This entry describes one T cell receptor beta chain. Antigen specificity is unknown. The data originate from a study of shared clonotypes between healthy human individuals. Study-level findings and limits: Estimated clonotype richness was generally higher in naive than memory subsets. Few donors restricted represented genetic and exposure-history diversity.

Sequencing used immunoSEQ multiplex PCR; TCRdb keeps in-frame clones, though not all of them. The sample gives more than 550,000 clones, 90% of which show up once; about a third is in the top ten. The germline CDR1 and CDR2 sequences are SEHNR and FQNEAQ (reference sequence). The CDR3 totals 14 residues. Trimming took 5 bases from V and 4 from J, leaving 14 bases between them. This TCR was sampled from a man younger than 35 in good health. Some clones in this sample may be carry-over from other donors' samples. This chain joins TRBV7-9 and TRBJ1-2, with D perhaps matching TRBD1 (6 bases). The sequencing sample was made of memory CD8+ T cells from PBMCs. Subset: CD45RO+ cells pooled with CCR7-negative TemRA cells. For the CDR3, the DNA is TGTGCCAGCAGCCTACCCGAGGGGGGCTATGGCTACACCTTC. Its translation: CASSLPEGGYGYTF.